A selection of T cell receptor beta chains follows, all from one sample in a study of cytomegalovirus exposure and HLA in healthy donors. Produced via immunoSEQ multiplex PCR; TCRdb's table is partial and in-frame only. Among about 36,000 clones listed, 60% to 75% were seen once. The specimen sequenced was PBMCs. These receptors all come from a man aged 25-45 years in good health and CMV-seronegative. Each CDR3 is given with its conserved first and last residue. The order of the fields is V gene, clone size, D gene, J gene, CDR3 DNA, CDR3 protein. The D gene is left open where the match is weak. The size entry is marked missing in some rows and otherwise reads once, few, many or a size class.

>TRBV28|-|-|TRBJ1-2
TGTGCCAGCAGTTCGGGGTCTGCTAACTATGGCTACACCTTC
CASSSGSANYGYTF
>TRBV29-1|-|-|TRBJ1-5
TGCAGCGTTGGACTCCACGGGCAGCCCCAGCATTTT
CSVGLHGQPQHF
>TRBV2|-|-|TRBJ1-4
TGTGCCACAAAGGGGCTTAAAAACCAACCGCTACGTTCTAATGAAAAACTGTTTTTT
CATKGLKNQPLRSNEKLFF
>TRBV6-5|medium-sized|-|TRBJ1-3
TGTGCCAGCAGTTACTCTCTTGAGGGCGGAAACACCATATATTTT
CASSYSLEGGNTIYF
>TRBV5-5|few|-|TRBJ1-3
TGTGCCAGCAGCTTCGGGGACGCCGGGGGCACCATATATTTT
CASSFGDAGGTIYF
>TRBV5-6|-|-|TRBJ1-1
TGTGCCAGCAGCTGGTCCCGGCGGGGAAACACTGAAGCTTTCTTT
CASSWSRRGNTEAFF
>TRBV6-1|-|TRBD2|TRBJ2-1
TGTGCCAGCAGTGTTACTAGCGGGGGGGCTGATGAGCAGTTCTTC
CASSVTSGGADEQFF
>TRBV2|few|TRBD1|TRBJ1-1
TGTGCCAGCACCCAGACAGGGGGCTATACTGAAGCTTTCTTT
CASTQTGGYTEAFF
>TRBV6-5|-|-|TRBJ2-4
TGTGCCAGCAGTTACTATCTGTCCGGGGGGCACATTCAGTACTTC
CASSYYLSGGHIQYF
>TRBV2|-|TRBD1|TRBJ1-1
TGTGCCAGCAGTATCGAGACAGGGGAGAACACTGAAGCTTTCTTT
CASSIETGENTEAFF
>TRBV5-6|medium-sized|TRBD1|TRBJ2-7
TGTGCCAGCAGCTACGGACAGGGGGCCTCCTACGAGCAGTACTTC
CASSYGQGASYEQYF
>TRBV5-4|-|-|TRBJ1-6
TGTGCCAGCAGCCCCGGAGGCCGGCGGAGTGTCGGGACCCTCCACTTT
CASSPGGRRSVGTLHF
>TRBV10-2|-|-|TRBJ1-2
TGCGCCAGCAGTAACAGGGATTCGGCTAACTATGGCTACACCTTC
CASSNRDSANYGYTF
>TRBV13|-|TRBD2|TRBJ2-7
TGTGCCAGCAGCCAGACTAGCGGGGGGCTCTACGAGCAGTACTTC
CASSQTSGGLYEQYF
>TRBV7-8|-|-|TRBJ1-5
TGTGCCAGCAGCCGGACCACAGGGTTCAATCAGCCCCAGCATTTT
CASSRTTGFNQPQHF
>TRBV23-1|once|TRBD2|TRBJ2-3
TGCGCCAGCAACCTAGGGACTAGCGGGAGGAATACGCAGTATTTT
CASNLGTSGRNTQYF
>TRBV4-1|-|-|TRBJ2-5
TGCGCCAGCAGCCTTGCCCCCGGGACACTTCAAGAGACCCAGTACTTC
CASSLAPGTLQETQYF
>TRBV6-1|-|-|TRBJ1-2
TGTGCCAGCAGTGCGCTCCAGGGGATCTATGGCTACACCTTC
CASSALQGIYGYTF
>TRBV6-5|-|-|TRBJ1-1
TGTGCCAGCAGTAGGGAGGGGGACACTGAAGCTTTCTTT
CASSREGDTEAFF
>TRBV7-2|-|-|TRBJ2-7
TGTGCCAGCTCACACTACGCTGCCGAGCAGTACTTC
CASSHYAAEQYF
>TRBV28|-|-|TRBJ1-2
TGTGCCAGCAGACAGGGAAACCGCGTCGGCTACACCTTC
CASRQGNRVGYTF
>TRBV4-3|-|-|TRBJ1-2
TGCGCCAGCAGCCCAGGACAGCGAGTTAACTATGGCTACACCTTC
CASSPGQRVNYGYTF
>TRBV4-2|-|TRBD1|TRBJ2-3
TGTGCCAGCAGCCAAGTGGATCCAGGGGGCGATACGCAGTATTTT
CASSQVDPGGDTQYF
>TRBV27|-|TRBD1|TRBJ2-7
TGTGCCAGCAGTAGATGGACAGGGACCGAGCAGTACTTC
CASSRWTGTEQYF
>TRBV6-5|-|-|TRBJ2-5
TGTGCCAGCAGTTACTCTATAGAGGGTGAGACCCAGTACTTC
CASSYSIEGETQYF
>TRBV4-3|-|-|TRBJ2-5
TGCGCCAGCAGCCCCCGTGTCCAAGAGACCCAGTACTTC
CASSPRVQETQYF
>TRBV2|few|-|TRBJ2-1
TGTGCCAGCAGCATCGACATTCTATCCTACAATGAGCAGTTCTTC
CASSIDILSYNEQFF
>TRBV29-1|-|-|TRBJ2-1
TGCAGCGTTGAAGGTACGGAGAGCTCCTACAATGAGCAGTTCTTC
CSVEGTESSYNEQFF
>TRBV28|-|-|TRBJ1-1
TGTGCCAGCAGTCTATTCGGGTCGGGGACTGAAGCTTTCTTT
CASSLFGSGTEAFF
>TRBV10-1|-|-|TRBJ2-1
TGCGCCAGCAGTGATTCCGGTTCCTACAATGAGCAGTTCTTC
CASSDSGSYNEQFF
>TRBV7-9|-|TRBD1|TRBJ2-5
TGTGCCAGCAGCTTGGGACAGGGGGAGGAGACCCAGTACTTC
CASSLGQGEETQYF